The 30 T cell receptor beta chains below all came from one sample that was sequenced in a study of blood T cell repertoires in COVID-19. This table comes from immunoSEQ multiplex PCR, and its TCRdb copy is limited to in-frame clones, with some not included. Among some 140,000 clones, about four fifths were seen once, and the ten largest hold under 5.5%. The sample comprised PBMCs or T cells enriched from blood (not recorded which). All receptors come from a middle-aged man with acute COVID-19.

The CDR3 sequence: CASSLQQGAATEAFF. In DNA form, the CDR3 reads TGCGCCAGCAGCTTGCAGCAGGGGGCGGCCACTGAAGCTTTCTTT. V is TRBV5-1 and J is TRBJ1-1; 8 bases fit TRBD1. Germline CDR1 is SGHRS and CDR2 is YFSETQ. This CDR3 has 15 amino acids. The trim removed 1 base at V and 4 bases at J, leaving 6 bases unmatched. Full variable domain (remainder filled in from reference TRBV5-1 and TRBJ1-1): KAGVTQTPRYLIKTRGQQVTLSCSPISGHRSVSWYQQTPGQGLQFLFEYFSETQRNKGNFPGRFSGRQFSNSRSEMNVSTLELGDSALYLCASSLQQGAATEAFFGQGTRLTVV.

With respect to this clone: No DNA is shown, since the ends of the CDR3 on it are uncertain; the CDR3 is the one TCRdb lists. This chain joins TRBV6-5 and TRBJ1-1. The CDR3 has 14 residues if both end residues are counted. Per the germline V gene, CDR1 is MNHEY and CDR2 is SVGAGI. The CDR3 here is CASSSSGMNTEAFF.

This chain links TRBV9 with TRBJ2-1; TRBD2 matches 8 bases. J gave up 2 bases and V 2 bases, and 3 bases lay outside the gene matches. The CDR3 covers 15 residues. CDR1 and CDR2 from the germline V gene are SGDLS and YYNGEE. CDR3 nucleotide sequence: TGTGCCAGCAGCGTCTATAGCGGGACCTACAATGAGCAGTTCTTC. Encoded protein: CASSVYSGTYNEQFF.

The genes are TRBV5-4 and TRBJ2-3, with D unresolved. The length of the CDR3 is 13 residues. Looked up from germline, CDR1 is SGHNT and CDR2 is YYREEE (reference sequence). Trimming left V 4 bases short and J 5 bases short, with 11 bases between. This chain's CDR3 is CASSVIRGDTQYF. The CDR3 nucleotides are TGTGCCAGCAGCGTTATAAGAGGAGATACGCAGTATTTT. Filled out from reference TRBV5-4 and TRBJ2-3, the complete variable domain reads ETGVTQSPTHLIKTRGQQVTLRCSSQSGHNTVSWYQQALGQGPQFIFQYYREEENGRGNFPPRFSGLQFPNYSSELNVNALELDDSALYLCASSVIRGDTQYFGPGTRLTVL.

The sample holds a few counts of this clone. The CDR3 reads CASRSGGNTEAFF. CDR3 nucleotides: TGTGCCAGCAGGTCGGGTGGGAACACTGAAGCTTTCTTT. The chain joins TRBV11-2 to TRBJ1-1; no firm D call. Trimming took off 6 bases at V and 1 base at J, with 9 bases between the two ends. The germline V gene encodes CDR1 SGHAT and CDR2 FQNNGV. The CDR3 has 13 amino acids.

The genes are TRBV7-2 and TRBJ2-5, with 9 positions matching TRBD1. Trimming cost V 6 bases and J 3 bases; bases outside gene matches: 8. From germline, CDR1 is SGHTA and CDR2 FQGNSA. The CDR3 loop spans 15 amino acids. The CDR3 DNA reads TGTGCCAGCAGACGGACAGGGGAGGAGAAAGAGACCCAGTACTTC. It encodes CASRRTGEEKETQYF.

This chain joins TRBV2 and TRBJ2-5; D may be TRBD2 (7 bases). The V end lost 5 bases, the J end lost 5 bases, and 24 bases lay between the germline ends. From germline, CDR1 is SNHLY and CDR2 FYNNEI. CDR3 size: 17 residues. This chain's CDR3 is CASSSGLSWWGGETQYF. The CDR3 DNA is TGTGCCAGCAGTAGCGGACTTAGTTGGTGGGGGGGCGAGACCCAGTACTTC.

CDR3 sequence (DNA): TGTGCCAGCAGCTCAATCCTCTGGGACAGGGAGCAGTATTTT. The encoded protein is CASSSILWDREQYF. The gene calls are TRBV11-2 and TRBJ2-3; 9 nucleotides align to TRBD1. Germline values: CDR1 SGHAT, CDR2 FQNNGV. This CDR3 is 14 amino acids long. V lost 4 bases and J lost 11; bases outside the gene matches: 10. The variable domain in full, with the rest retrieved from reference TRBV11-2 and TRBJ2-3, is EAGVAQSPRYKIIEKRQSVAFWCNPISGHATLYWYQQILGQGPKLLIQFQNNGVVDDSQLPKDRFSAERLKGVDSTLKIQPAKLEDSAVYLCASSSILWDREQYFGPGTRLTVL.

The genes are TRBV30 and TRBJ2-1; tentatively, D is TRBD2 (6 bases). From germline, CDR1 is GTSNPN and CDR2 SVGIG (reference sequence). The CDR3 totals 14 residues. Trimming cost V 1 base and J 0 bases, with 7 bases left between them. DNA of the CDR3: TGTGCCTGGAGTGACGGGAGCTCCTACAATGAGCAGTTCTTC. Translating gives CAWSDGSSYNEQFF.

This clone came up a few times. The chain combines TRBV19 with TRBJ1-1; TRBD1 might be the D (6 bases). The CDR3 runs 13 residues. Trimming removed 9 bases at V and 3 bases at J, with 14 bases between. The germline CDR1 and CDR2 sequences are LNHDA and SQIVND (reference sequence). CDR3 residues: CASWGGAYTEAFF. The CDR3 DNA sequence: TGTGCCAGCTGGGGGGGGGCCTACACTGAAGCTTTCTTT.

This clone appeared a single time. J is TRBJ2-7 and V is TRBV5-1; 7 bases fit TRBD1. The V segment lost 4 bases and the J segment 0 bases; nucleotides outside the gene matches: 4. The germline V gene has CDR1 SGHRS and CDR2 YFSETQ. The CDR3 extends over 14 amino acids. CDR3 nucleotides: TGCGCCAGCAGCCCCGGGACAGTCTCCTACGAGCAGTACTTC. This codes for CASSPGTVSYEQYF. The variable domain in full, with the rest retrieved from reference TRBV5-1 and TRBJ2-7, is KAGVTQTPRYLIKTRGQQVTLSCSPISGHRSVSWYQQTPGQGLQFLFEYFSETQRNKGNFPGRFSGRQFSNSRSEMNVSTLELGDSALYLCASSPGTVSYEQYFGPGTRLTVT.

The chain is built from TRBV19 and TRBJ2-3; 12 nucleotides match TRBD1. Trimming cost V 5 bases and J 5 bases; bases outside gene matches: 5. CDR1 and CDR2 from the germline V gene are LNHDA and SQIVND (reference sequence). This CDR3 has 15 amino acids. The CDR3: CASSRGTGGLDTQYF. CDR3 DNA sequence: TGTGCCAGTAGTCGAGGGACAGGGGGCCTAGATACGCAGTATTTT.

V usage is TRBV6-5 and J usage is TRBJ1-6; no definite D call. This CDR3 is 13 amino acids long. CDR1 and CDR2 (germline): MNHEY, SVGAGI. The V and J ends lost 2 bases and 6 bases respectively, with 5 bases between them. CDR3 coding DNA: TGTGCCAGCAGTTACCTGTCTAATTCACCCCTCCACTTT. It translates to CASSYLSNSPLHF.

The chain carries TRBV30 and TRBJ2-1, with D perhaps matching TRBD1 (6 bases). The CDR3 has 14 amino acids. Germline V gene data show CDR1 as GTSNPN and CDR2 as SVGIG (reference sequence). V dropped 0 bases and J dropped 3 bases, with 9 bases sitting between them. CDR3 sequence (DNA): TGTGCCTGGAGTGTTAAGGGGGTCTACAATGAGCAGTTCTTC. As protein: CAWSVKGVYNEQFF. Variable domain in full (rest from reference TRBV30 and TRBJ2-1): SQTIHQWPATLVQPVGSPLSLECTVEGTSNPNLYWYRQAAGRGLQLLFYSVGIGQISSEVPQNLSASRPQDRQFILSSKKLLLSDSGFYLCAWSVKGVYNEQFFGPGTRLTVL.

As regards this clone: A much bigger clone sits one base away, suggesting this may be a read error. The chain couples TRBV19 to TRBJ2-2; no firm D call. Germline CDR1 LNHDA, CDR2 SQIVND (reference sequence). The CDR3 extends over 15 amino acids. The CDR3 DNA reads TGTGCCAGTAGTATCGTCAGGATAAACACCGAGGAGCTGTTTTTT. It encodes CASSIVRINTEELFF.

The genes are TRBV4-1 and TRBJ1-6, with 10 nucleotides matching TRBD1. Germline CDR1 and CDR2: MGHRA and YSYEKL. The length of the CDR3 is 14 residues. J was trimmed by 8 bases and V by 4 bases; bases with no gene match: 2. CDR3 region: CASSLTGGYSPLHF. The CDR3 nucleotides are TGCGCCAGCAGCCTGACAGGGGGCTATTCACCCCTCCACTTT.

This rearrangement joins TRBV4-3 to TRBJ2-7, with a tentative D call TRBD2 (5 bases). Per germline, CDR1 LGHNA and CDR2 YSLEER. V dropped 1 base and J dropped 6 bases, with 10 bases sitting between them. This CDR3 comprises 13 residues. Here the CDR3 reads CASSQAGESEQYF. CDR3 nucleotide sequence: TGCGCCAGCAGCCAAGCCGGGGAGAGCGAGCAGTACTTC.

The chain carries TRBV19 and TRBJ1-5; 7 nucleotides agree with TRBD1. This CDR3 contains 13 residues. From germline, CDR1 is LNHDA and CDR2 SQIVND (reference sequence). The V and J ends lost 9 bases and 4 bases, in that order; junction bases with no gene match: 6. The CDR3, as DNA: TGTGCCAGCGCCGGGACAGATAATCAGCCCCAGCATTTT. This sequence encodes CASAGTDNQPQHF.

The gene calls are TRBV7-6 and TRBJ2-7, with D tentatively TRBD1 (5 bases). Germline V lookup: CDR1 SGHVS, CDR2 FNYEAQ. The CDR3 is 15 amino acids. Trimming pared 4 bases from V and 5 bases from J, leaving 18 bases between. The CDR3 DNA follows: TGTGCCAGCAGCTCGACAGAACCTCCCCCAAACGAGCAGTACTTC. It yields the protein CASSSTEPPPNEQYF.

The chain couples TRBV10-1 to TRBJ2-7; 8 bases are shared with TRBD2. Germline trimming cut 6 bases from V and 3 bases from J; bases unmatched to any gene: 4. The CDR3 spans 13 residues. Germline V gene sequence: CDR1 WNHNN, CDR2 SYGVQD (reference sequence). The CDR3 loop is CASSPGGNYEQYF. As DNA, the CDR3 is TGCGCCAGCAGCCCGGGGGGGAACTACGAGCAGTACTTC.

This chain joins TRBV9 and TRBJ2-2; TRBD1 might be the D (5 bases). Trimming stripped 6 bases from V and 1 base from J, with 7 bases between. Per germline, CDR1 SGDLS and CDR2 YYNGEE. The CDR3 contains 13 residues. The CDR3, as DNA: TGTGCCAGCAACACAGGGAACACCGGGGAGCTGTTTTTT. It encodes CASNTGNTGELFF.

V and J are TRBV18 and TRBJ2-5; possibly TRBD2 for D (6 bases). Germline CDR1 is KGHSH and CDR2 is LQKENI. The CDR3 runs 13 residues. V shed 3 bases and J shed 2 bases, with 7 bases lying between them. This CDR3 is CASSPEGQETQYF. DNA for the CDR3: TGTGCCAGCTCACCGGAGGGTCAAGAGACCCAGTACTTC.

The J gene is TRBJ1-5, the V gene TRBV2, with 8 bases aligning to TRBD1. Germline CDR1 is SNHLY and CDR2 is FYNNEI. CDR3 length equals 15 residues. V lost 5 bases, J lost 7 bases, and 10 bases stayed unmatched. The CDR3 DNA is TGTGCCAGCAGTCCCCACAGGGGGTTGGGGCAGCCCCAGCATTTT. Translation gives CASSPHRGLGQPQHF.

J is TRBJ2-3 and V is TRBV10-2; unclear D gene. Trimming took off 3 bases at V and 0 bases at J, with 10 bases between the two ends. Germline V gene sequence: CDR1 WSHSY, CDR2 SAAADI. The CDR3 contains 15 residues. CDR3 loop: CASSESRSSTDTQYF. For the CDR3, the DNA is TGCGCCAGCAGTGAAAGTCGGTCTAGCACAGATACGCAGTATTTT.

Details on this clone: Other DNA sequences in the sample encode the same CDR3. This chain joins TRBV5-4 and TRBJ2-7; 7 bases line up with TRBD1. The CDR3 has 15 amino acids. Germline V CDR1 and CDR2: SGHNT, YYREEE (reference sequence). Germline trimming cut 0 bases from V and 2 bases from J; bases unmatched to any gene: 5. Here the CDR3 reads CASSLDRGQTYEQYF. In DNA form, the CDR3 reads TGTGCCAGCAGCTTGGATCGGGGACAGACCTACGAGCAGTACTTC.

The chain joins TRBV6-5 to TRBJ2-7; 9 nucleotides line up with TRBD1. Germline values: CDR1 MNHEY, CDR2 SVGAGI. Trimming took 6 bases from V and 3 from J; bases not matched to a gene: 6. CDR3 length equals 14 residues. The CDR3 here is CASSPGQGSYEQYF. The CDR3 DNA sequence: TGTGCCAGCAGCCCGGGACAGGGTAGCTACGAGCAGTACTTC.

The CDR3 region is CASSLRGEDTGELFF. CDR3 DNA sequence: TGTGCCAGCTCTCTTCGGGGTGAGGACACCGGGGAGCTGTTTTTT. The genes are TRBV18 and TRBJ2-2; possible D gene TRBD2, 5 bases. The V gene lost 6 bases and the J gene lost 3 bases, with 14 bases spanning the gap. Looked up from germline, CDR1 is KGHSH and CDR2 is LQKENI. This CDR3 region has 15 residues.

This clone appeared once. The chain employs TRBV3-1 (or the pseudogene TRBV3-2) and TRBJ1-5; D is unresolved. This CDR3 has 17 amino acids. V lost 1 base to trimming and J lost 0 bases, with 13 bases between them. CDR1 LGHDT and CDR2 YNNKEL come from the germline V gene (reference sequence). In nucleotides, the CDR3 is TGTGCCAGCAGCCAAGCTACGGGGATACGTAGCAATCAGCCCCAGCATTTT. Protein: CASSQATGIRSNQPQHF.

CDR3 sequence (DNA): TGTGCCAGTAGTAGAGACAGGGAAGATGAAGCTTTCTTT. Translating gives CASSRDREDEAFF. The V gene is TRBV19, the J gene TRBJ1-1; 7 bases map to TRBD1. This CDR3 contains 13 residues. After removal of 4 bases from V and 7 bases from J, the junction contained 6 bases not matched to a gene. The germline gives CDR1 LNHDA, CDR2 SQIVND (reference sequence).

A single count supports this clone. The chain couples TRBV5-1 to TRBJ2-1, with TRBD1 as a possible D gene (5 bases). Germline V CDR1 and CDR2: SGHRS, YFSETQ. With 0 bases removed from V and 2 bases from J, the gap between germline ends came to 6 bases. The CDR3 runs to 14 residues. As DNA, the CDR3 is TGCGCCAGCAGCTTGGAGGACACCTACAATGAGCAGTTCTTC. It encodes CASSLEDTYNEQFF.